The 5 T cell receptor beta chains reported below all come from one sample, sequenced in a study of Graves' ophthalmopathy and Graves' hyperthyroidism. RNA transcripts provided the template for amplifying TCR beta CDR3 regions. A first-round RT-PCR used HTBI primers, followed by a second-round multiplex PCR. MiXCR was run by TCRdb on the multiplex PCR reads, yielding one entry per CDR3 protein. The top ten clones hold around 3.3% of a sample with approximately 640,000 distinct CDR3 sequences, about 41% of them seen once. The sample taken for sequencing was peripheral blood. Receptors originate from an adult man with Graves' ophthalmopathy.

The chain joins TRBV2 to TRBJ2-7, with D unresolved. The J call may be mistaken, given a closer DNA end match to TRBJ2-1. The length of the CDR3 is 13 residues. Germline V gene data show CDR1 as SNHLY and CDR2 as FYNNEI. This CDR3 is CASSENYYNEQFF. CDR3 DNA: TGTGCCAGCAGTGAAAACTACTACAATGAGCAGTTCTTC.

CDR3 in amino acids: CASRQVAGGNTGELFF. The CDR3 nucleotides are TGTGCCAGCAGACAGGTTGCGGGGGGTAACACCGGGGAGCTGTTTTTT. The chain couples TRBV2 to TRBJ2-2; 8 bases are a match to TRBD2. From germline, CDR1 is SNHLY and CDR2 FYNNEI. V lost 6 bases and J lost 2; bases outside the gene matches: 8. The CDR3 is 16 amino acids.

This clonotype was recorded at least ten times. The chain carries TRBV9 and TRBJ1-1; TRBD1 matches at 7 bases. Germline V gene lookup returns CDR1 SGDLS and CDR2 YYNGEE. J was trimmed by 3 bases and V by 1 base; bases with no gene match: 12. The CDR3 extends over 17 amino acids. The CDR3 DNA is TGTGCCAGCAGCGTACGCCCTTACAGGGGAGGGGACACTGAAGCTTTCTTT. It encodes CASSVRPYRGGDTEAFF. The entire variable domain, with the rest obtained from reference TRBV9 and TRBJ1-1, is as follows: DSGVTQTPKHLITATGQRVTLRCSPRSGDLSVYWYQQSLDQGLQFLIQYYNGEERAKGNILERFSAQQFPDLHSELNLSSLELGDSALYFCASSVRPYRGGDTEAFFGQGTRLTVV.

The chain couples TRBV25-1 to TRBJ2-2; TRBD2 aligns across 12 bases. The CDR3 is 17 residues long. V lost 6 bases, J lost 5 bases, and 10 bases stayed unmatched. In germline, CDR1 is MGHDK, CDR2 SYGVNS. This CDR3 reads CASSPDGLAGGTGELFF. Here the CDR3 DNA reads TGTGCCAGCAGCCCCGACGGCCTAGCGGGAGGGACCGGGGAGCTGTTTTTT.

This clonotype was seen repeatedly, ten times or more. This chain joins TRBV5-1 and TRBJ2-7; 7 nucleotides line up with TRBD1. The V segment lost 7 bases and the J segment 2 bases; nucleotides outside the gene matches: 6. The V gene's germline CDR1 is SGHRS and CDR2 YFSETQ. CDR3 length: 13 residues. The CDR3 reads CASGTANTYEQYF. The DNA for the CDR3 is TGCGCCAGCGGGACAGCTAACACCTACGAGCAGTACTTC.